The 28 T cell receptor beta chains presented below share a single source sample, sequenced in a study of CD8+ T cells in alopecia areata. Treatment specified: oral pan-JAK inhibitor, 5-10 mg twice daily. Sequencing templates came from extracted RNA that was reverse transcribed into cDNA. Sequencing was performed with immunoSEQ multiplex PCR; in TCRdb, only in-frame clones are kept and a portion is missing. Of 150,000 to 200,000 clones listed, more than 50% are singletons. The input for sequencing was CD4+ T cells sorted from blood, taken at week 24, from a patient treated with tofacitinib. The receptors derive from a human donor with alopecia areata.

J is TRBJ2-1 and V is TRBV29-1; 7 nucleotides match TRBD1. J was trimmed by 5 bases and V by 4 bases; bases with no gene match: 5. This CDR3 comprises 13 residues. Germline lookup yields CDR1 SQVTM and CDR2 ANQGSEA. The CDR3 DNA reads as TGCAGCGTTGCCGGGACAGTAGACAATGAGCAGTTCTTC. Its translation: CSVAGTVDNEQFF.

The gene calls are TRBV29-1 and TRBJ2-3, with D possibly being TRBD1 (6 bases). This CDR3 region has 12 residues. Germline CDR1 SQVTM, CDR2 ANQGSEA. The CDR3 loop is CSYEGGTDTQYF. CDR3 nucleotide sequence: TGCTCCTACGAAGGGGGAACAGATACGCAGTATTTT.

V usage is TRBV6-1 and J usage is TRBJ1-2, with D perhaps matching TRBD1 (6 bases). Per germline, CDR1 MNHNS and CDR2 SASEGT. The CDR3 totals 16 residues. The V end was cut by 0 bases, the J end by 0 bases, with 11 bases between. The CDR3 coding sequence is TGTGCCAGCAGTGAAGCGGGCAGGGGAGCTAACTATGGCTACACCTTC. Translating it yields CASSEAGRGANYGYTF.

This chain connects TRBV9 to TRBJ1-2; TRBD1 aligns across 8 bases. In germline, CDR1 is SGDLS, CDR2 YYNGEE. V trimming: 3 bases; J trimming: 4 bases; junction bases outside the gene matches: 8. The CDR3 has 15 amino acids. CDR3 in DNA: TGTGCCAGCAGCGCGGGGGACAGGCGGTCCTATGGCTACACCTTC. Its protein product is CASSAGDRRSYGYTF.

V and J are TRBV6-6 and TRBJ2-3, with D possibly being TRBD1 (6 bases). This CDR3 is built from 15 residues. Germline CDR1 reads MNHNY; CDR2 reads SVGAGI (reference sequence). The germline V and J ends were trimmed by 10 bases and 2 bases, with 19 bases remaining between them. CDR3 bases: TGTGCCATCGGCGACAGGAGTGGAGCCACAGATACGCAGTATTTT. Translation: CAIGDRSGATDTQYF.

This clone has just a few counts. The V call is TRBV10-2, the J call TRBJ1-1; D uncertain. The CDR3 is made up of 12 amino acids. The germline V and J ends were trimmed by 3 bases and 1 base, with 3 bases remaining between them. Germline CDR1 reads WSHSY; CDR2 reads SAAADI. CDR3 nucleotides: TGCGCCAGCAGTGATCCGAACACTGAAGCTTTCTTT. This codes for CASSDPNTEAFF.

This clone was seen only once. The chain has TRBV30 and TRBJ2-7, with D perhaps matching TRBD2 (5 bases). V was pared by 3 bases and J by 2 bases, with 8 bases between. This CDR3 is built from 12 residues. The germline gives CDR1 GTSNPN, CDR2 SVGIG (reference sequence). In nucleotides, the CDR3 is TGTGCCTGGAGAACCGGGACCTACGAGCAGTACTTC. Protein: CAWRTGTYEQYF. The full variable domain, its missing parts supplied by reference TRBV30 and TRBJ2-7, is SQTIHQWPATLVQPVGSPLSLECTVEGTSNPNLYWYRQAAGRGLQLLFYSVGIGQISSEVPQNLSASRPQDRQFILSSKKLLLSDSGFYLCAWRTGTYEQYFGPGTRLTVT.

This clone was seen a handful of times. The CDR3 coding sequence is TGCGCCAGCAGCCAGACTAAAGAGACCCAGTACTTC. Its protein is CASSQTKETQYF. This rearrangement joins TRBV5-1 to TRBJ2-5, with a possible D match to TRBD2 (5 bases). Germline V CDR1 and CDR2: SGHRS, YFSETQ. This CDR3 is 12 amino acids long. The V end was cut by 4 bases, the J end by 3 bases, with 7 bases between.

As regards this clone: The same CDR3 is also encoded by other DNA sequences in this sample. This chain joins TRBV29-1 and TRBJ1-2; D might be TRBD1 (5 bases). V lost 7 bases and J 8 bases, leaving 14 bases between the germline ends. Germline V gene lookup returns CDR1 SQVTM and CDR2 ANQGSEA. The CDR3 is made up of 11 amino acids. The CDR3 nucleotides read TGCAGCGCTGGGACGGGAGGAGGCTACACCTTC. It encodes CSAGTGGGYTF.

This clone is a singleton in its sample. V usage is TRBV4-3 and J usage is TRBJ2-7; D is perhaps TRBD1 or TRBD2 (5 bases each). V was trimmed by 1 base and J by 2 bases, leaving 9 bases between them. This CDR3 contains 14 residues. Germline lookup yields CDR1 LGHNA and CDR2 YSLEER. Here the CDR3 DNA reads TGCGCCAGCAGCCAAGGGGACGGGGCCTACGAGCAGTACTTC. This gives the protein CASSQGDGAYEQYF.

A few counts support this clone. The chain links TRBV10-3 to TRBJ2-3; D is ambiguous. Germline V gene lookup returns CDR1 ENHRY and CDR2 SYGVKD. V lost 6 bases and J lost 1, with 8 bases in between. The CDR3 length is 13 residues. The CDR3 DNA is TGTGCCATCAGGAAGAGACGCACAGATACGCAGTATTTT. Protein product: CAIRKRRTDTQYF.

CDR3 sequence: CASSAEVDEQYF. For the CDR3, the DNA is TGTGCCAGCTCGGCGGAGGTAGACGAGCAGTACTTC. The chain combines TRBV2 with TRBJ2-7; TRBD2 is a possible D gene (5 bases). The germline CDR1 and CDR2 sequences are SNHLY and FYNNEI. Trimming left V 8 bases short and J 5 bases short, with 13 bases between. The CDR3 runs 12 residues.

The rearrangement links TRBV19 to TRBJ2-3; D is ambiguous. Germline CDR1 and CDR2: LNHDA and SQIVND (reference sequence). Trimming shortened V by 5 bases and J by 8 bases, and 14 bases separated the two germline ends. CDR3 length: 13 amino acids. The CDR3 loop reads CASSPRLYGTQYF. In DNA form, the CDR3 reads TGTGCCAGTAGTCCCAGACTGTACGGTACGCAGTATTTT.

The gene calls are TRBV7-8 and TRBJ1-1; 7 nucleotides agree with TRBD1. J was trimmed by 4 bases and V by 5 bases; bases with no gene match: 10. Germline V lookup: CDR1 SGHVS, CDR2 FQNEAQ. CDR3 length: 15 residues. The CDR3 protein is CASSASSGTVTEAFF. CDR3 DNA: TGTGCCAGCAGCGCCTCATCCGGGACAGTCACTGAAGCTTTCTTT.

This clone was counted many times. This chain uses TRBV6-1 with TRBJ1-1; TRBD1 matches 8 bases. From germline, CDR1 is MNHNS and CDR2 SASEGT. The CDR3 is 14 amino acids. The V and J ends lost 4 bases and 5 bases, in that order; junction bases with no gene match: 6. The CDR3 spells CASSVRQGRTEAFF. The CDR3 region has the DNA TGTGCCAGCAGTGTTAGACAGGGGAGGACTGAAGCTTTCTTT.

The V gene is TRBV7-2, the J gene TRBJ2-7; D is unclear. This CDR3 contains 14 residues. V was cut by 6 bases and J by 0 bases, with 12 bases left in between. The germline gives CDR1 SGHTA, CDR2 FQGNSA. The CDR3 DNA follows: TGTGCCAGCAGTTTTTATAGAGTCTCCTACGAGCAGTACTTC. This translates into CASSFYRVSYEQYF.

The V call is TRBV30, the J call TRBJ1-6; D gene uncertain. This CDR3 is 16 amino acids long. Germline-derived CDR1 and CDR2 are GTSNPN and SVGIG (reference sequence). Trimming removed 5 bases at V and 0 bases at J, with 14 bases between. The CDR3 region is CAWSIRESSYNSPLHF. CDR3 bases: TGTGCCTGGTCGATCCGAGAGAGCTCCTATAATTCACCCCTCCACTTT.

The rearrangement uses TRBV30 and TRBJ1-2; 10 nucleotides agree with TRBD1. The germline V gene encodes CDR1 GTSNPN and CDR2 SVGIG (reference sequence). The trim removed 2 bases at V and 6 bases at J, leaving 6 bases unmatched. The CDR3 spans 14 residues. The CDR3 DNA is TGTGCCTGGAGTCCCCTGACAGGGGGCGATGGCTACACCTTC. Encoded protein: CAWSPLTGGDGYTF.

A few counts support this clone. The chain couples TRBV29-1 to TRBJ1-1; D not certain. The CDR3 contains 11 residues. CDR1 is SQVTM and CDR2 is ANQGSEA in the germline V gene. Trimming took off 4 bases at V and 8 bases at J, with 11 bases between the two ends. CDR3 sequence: CSVGGRREAFF. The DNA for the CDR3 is TGCAGCGTTGGGGGTCGGCGGGAAGCTTTCTTT.

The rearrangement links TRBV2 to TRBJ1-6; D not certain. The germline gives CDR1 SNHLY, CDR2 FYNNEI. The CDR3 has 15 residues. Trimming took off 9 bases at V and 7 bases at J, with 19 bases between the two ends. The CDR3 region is CARETEGSQNSPLHF. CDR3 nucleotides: TGTGCCAGAGAAACAGAGGGTTCCCAAAATTCACCCCTCCACTTT.

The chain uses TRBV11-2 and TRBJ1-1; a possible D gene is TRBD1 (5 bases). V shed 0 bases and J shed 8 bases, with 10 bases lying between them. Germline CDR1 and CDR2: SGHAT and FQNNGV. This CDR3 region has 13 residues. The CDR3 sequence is CASSLEGVAEAFF. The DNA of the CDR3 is TGTGCCAGCAGCTTAGAAGGGGTGGCAGAAGCTTTCTTT.

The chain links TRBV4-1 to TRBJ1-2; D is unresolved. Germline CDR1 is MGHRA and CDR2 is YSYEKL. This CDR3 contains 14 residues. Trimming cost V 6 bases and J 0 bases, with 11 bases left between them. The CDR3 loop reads CASSSGAANYGYTF. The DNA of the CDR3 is TGCGCCAGCAGTTCCGGAGCTGCTAACTATGGCTACACCTTC.

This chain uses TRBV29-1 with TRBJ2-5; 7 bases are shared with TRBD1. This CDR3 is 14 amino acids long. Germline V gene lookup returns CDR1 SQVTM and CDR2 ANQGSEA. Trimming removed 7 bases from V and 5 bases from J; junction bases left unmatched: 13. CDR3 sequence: CSAHRQGVQETQYF. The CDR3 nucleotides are TGCAGCGCCCATAGACAGGGAGTACAGGAGACCCAGTACTTC.

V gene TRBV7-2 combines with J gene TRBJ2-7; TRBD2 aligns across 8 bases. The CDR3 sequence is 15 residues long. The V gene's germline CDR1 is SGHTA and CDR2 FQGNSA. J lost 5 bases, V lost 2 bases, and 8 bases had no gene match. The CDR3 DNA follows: TGTGCCAGCAGCTTAATGAACGGGGGGGCAAACGAGCAGTACTTC. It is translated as CASSLMNGGANEQYF.

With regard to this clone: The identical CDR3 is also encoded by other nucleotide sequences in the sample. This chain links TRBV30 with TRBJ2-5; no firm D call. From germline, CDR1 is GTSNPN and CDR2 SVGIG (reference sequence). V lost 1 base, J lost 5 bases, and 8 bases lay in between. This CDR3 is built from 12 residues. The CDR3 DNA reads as TGTGCCTGGAGTGACATTTCTGAGACCCAGTACTTC. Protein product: CAWSDISETQYF.

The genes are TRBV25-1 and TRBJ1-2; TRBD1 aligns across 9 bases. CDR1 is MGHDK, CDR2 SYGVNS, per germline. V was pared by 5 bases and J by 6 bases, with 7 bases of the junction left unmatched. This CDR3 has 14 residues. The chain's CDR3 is CASSNTGTGHGYTF. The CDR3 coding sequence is TGTGCCAGCAGTAATACCGGGACAGGGCATGGCTACACCTTC.

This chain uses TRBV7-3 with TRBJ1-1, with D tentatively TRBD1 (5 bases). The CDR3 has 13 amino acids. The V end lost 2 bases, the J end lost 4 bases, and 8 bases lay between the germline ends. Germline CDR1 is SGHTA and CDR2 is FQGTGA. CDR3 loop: CASSLLQGTEAFF. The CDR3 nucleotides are TGTGCCAGCAGCTTACTCCAGGGCACTGAAGCTTTCTTT.

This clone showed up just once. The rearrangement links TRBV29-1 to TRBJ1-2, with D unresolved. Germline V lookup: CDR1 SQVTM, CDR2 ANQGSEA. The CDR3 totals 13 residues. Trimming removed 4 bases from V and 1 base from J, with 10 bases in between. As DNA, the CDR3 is TGCAGCGTTGGGTCGGCACTTAACTATGGCTACACCTTC. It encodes CSVGSALNYGYTF.